This T cell receptor (beta chain) stems from a study of post-analysis software for immune sequencing data. The study, taken as a whole, reports: The five TRBV segments detected at higher frequency in patients than in controls included TRBV5-6, TRBV5-1 and TRBV20-1. Compared against controls, patients with multiple sclerosis displayed significantly lower normalized Chao1 diversity.

The germline V and J ends were trimmed by 4 bases and 7 bases, with 16 bases remaining between them. The CDR3 has 13 residues. CDR1 and CDR2 from the germline V gene are SQVTM and ANQGSEA. Presence of unique molecular identifiers characterized the TCR beta cDNA libraries. TCRdb called the PCR reads again in MiXCR, with one record for every CDR3 protein. The sample holds 740,000 or so distinct CDR3 sequences, roughly 58% seen once. A note on this clonotype: The antigen is unknown.

The sample was blood. The TCR originated in a girl aged 10-17 years with multiple sclerosis. The chain combines TRBV29-1 with TRBJ2-5; possible D gene TRBD2, 5 bases. The CDR3 nucleotides are TGCAGCGTTGTAATTGAGCGTCGGGGGACCCAGTACTTC. Its protein product is CSVVIERRGTQYF.